These T cell receptor beta chains were read from a single sample in a study of cytomegalovirus exposure and HLA in healthy donors. Assay: immunoSEQ multiplex PCR; the TCRdb copy retains only in-frame clones and omits some. Of around 190,000 clones in the sample, around 88% are singletons; the top ten hold roughly 0.34%. Sequencing used PBMCs. The receptors were gathered from a woman between 25 and 40 years old in good health and CMV-seronegative. CDR3s include the opening cysteine and the closing phenylalanine or tryptophan. Not every row has a clone size; where given, it reads once, few, many or a size class.

>13|TRBV27|-|TRBJ2-2
CASSPMNTGELFF
>11|TRBV6-1|-|TRBJ1-4
CASSEGQLLFF
>16|TRBV11-2|-|TRBJ2-1
CASSPGSLGSYNEQFF
>16|TRBV19|-|TRBJ2-2
CASSKTGGLNTGELFF
>14|TRBV5-1|-|TRBJ2-3
CASSFDGGTDTQYF
>16|TRBV28|-|TRBJ2-1
CASSRIGTSGSNEQFF
>17|TRBV28|-|TRBJ1-1
CASSLIPVRLLNTEAFF
>15|TRBV2|-|TRBJ2-3
CASSEISGNADTQYF
>13|TRBV28|-|TRBJ2-7
CASSSGQGYEQYF
>12|TRBV19|-|TRBJ2-7
CASGRGSYEQYF
>19|TRBV28|-|TRBJ2-7
CASSLPLPNRGKRSYKQYF
>14|TRBV6-1|-|TRBJ2-7
CASSMEGIPNEQYF
>16|TRBV13|-|TRBJ2-2
CASSLRAGWGTGELFF
>12|TRBV11-2|-|TRBJ2-1
CASSLLEYEQFF
>14|TRBV6-6|-|TRBJ2-2
CASSLRDRGQELFF
>13|TRBV28|-|TRBJ2-7
CATRLVFSYEQYF
>16|TRBV9|-|TRBJ2-3
CASSVGLAGGTDTQYF
>13|TRBV29-1|-|TRBJ2-5
CSVEGQGLQTQYF
>14|TRBV9|-|TRBJ2-1
CASSAASGYNEQFF
>14|TRBV2|-|TRBJ2-5
CASSEDRGLETQYF
>20|TRBV9|-|TRBJ2-5
CASTTRDGLAGGPGQETQYF
>16|TRBV11-3|-|TRBJ2-1
CASSLGEAGVGNEQFF
>13|TRBV6-5|few|TRBJ2-5
CASSPGGVGTQYF
>12|TRBV28|once|TRBJ1-1
CASSVGGTEAFF
>16|TRBV23-1|-|TRBJ2-5
CASTMGTGGAPETQYF
>14|TRBV7-2|-|TRBJ2-5
CASSFTTGKETQYF
>14|TRBV7-2|-|TRBJ2-1
CASSLEAGFSEQFF
>15|TRBV5-4|once|TRBJ2-7
CASSLAGGESYEQYF
>16|TRBV19|-|TRBJ1-1
CASSSSGTGLNTEAFF
>13|TRBV5-6|-|TRBJ1-2
CASIVGGDYGYTF
>13|TRBV29-1|-|TRBJ2-4
CSVLTGVGNIQYF
>14|TRBV7-3|-|TRBJ2-5
CASSRGGSQETQYF
>15|TRBV6-1|-|TRBJ2-6
CASRTTWSGANVLTF
>13|TRBV7-9|once|TRBJ1-1
CASSSQGTTEAFF
>13|TRBV28|-|TRBJ2-7
CASLAGGPYEQYF
>16|TRBV5-1|-|TRBJ2-3
CASSLGLAEITDTQYF
>14|TRBV25-1|-|TRBJ2-7
CASSEGLIERGQYF
>15|TRBV28|once|TRBJ2-7
CASSLGGQGSYEQYF
>15|TRBV5-4|-|TRBJ2-3
CASSLVGSSTDTQYF
>15|TRBV11-2|-|TRBJ2-1
CASSRGALSYNEQFF
>15|TRBV29-1|-|TRBJ2-5
CSVIGRGDSQETQYF
>15|TRBV9|few|TRBJ2-1
CASSRLSGRAGEQFF
>16|TRBV11-2|-|-
CASSLSPDRGPYEQYF